This T cell receptor beta chain came from a study of T cell responses to AZD1222 COVID-19 vaccine. Using immunoSEQ multiplex PCR, the repertoire was profiled, and TCRdb retains in-frame clones only, with some absent. The table has about 150,000 clones, approximately 91% seen once. With respect to this clone: Its specificity is unknown. Other DNA sequences in the same sample also yield this CDR3.

This CDR3 contains 17 residues. CDR1 is LNHDA, CDR2 SQIVND, per germline (reference sequence). With V trimmed by 4 bases and J by 4 bases, 12 bases remained unmatched. Whole-study results and caveats: Just a handful of people given AZD1222 tested seropositive at baseline. Sampling captured repertoires only after the peak T cell response. Within unmutated variant regions lay the reported targets of nearly half of spike-specific TCRs.

The genes are TRBV19 and TRBJ1-2, with TRBD1 matching 10 bases. The source was peripheral blood, collected after recovery from COVID-19. This sequence originates from an adult who had recovered from COVID-19. The CDR3 DNA reads TGTGCCAGTAGTAACATGGGACAGGGGCTTGGAATCTATGGCTACACCTTC. It yields the protein CASSNMGQGLGIYGYTF.